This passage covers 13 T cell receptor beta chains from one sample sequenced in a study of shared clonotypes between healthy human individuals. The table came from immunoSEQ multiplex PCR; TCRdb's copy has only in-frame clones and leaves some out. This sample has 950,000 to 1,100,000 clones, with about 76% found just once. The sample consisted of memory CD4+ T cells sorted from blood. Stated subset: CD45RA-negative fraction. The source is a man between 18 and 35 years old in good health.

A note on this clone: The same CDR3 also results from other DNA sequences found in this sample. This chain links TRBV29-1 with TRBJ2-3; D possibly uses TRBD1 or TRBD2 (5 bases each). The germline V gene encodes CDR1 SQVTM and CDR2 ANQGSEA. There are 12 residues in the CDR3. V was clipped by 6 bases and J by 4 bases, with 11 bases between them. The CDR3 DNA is TGCAGCGTCGGGGACGGGGCAGATACGCAGTATTTT. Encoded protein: CSVGDGADTQYF.

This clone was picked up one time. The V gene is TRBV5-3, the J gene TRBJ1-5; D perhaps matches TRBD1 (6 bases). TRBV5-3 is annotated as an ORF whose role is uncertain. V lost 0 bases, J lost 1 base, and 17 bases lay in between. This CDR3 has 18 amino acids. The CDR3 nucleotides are TGTGCCAGAAGCTTGGTAGGCAGTCAAGGGGGAAGCAATCAGCCCCAGCATTTT. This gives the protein CARSLVGSQGGSNQPQHF.

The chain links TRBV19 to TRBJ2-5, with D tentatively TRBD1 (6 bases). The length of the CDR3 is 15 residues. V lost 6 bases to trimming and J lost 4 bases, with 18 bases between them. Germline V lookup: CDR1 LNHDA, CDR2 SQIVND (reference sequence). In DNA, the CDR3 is TGTGCCAGTAGCAGCAATCCGTACAGGGCAGAGACCCAGTACTTC. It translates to CASSSNPYRAETQYF.

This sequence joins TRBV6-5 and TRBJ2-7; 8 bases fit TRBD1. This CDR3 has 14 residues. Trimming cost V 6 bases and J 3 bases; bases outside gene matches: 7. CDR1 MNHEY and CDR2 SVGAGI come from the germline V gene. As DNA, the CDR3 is TGTGCCAGCAGCCCCGGGACAGGCCTCTACGAGCAGTACTTC. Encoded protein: CASSPGTGLYEQYF.

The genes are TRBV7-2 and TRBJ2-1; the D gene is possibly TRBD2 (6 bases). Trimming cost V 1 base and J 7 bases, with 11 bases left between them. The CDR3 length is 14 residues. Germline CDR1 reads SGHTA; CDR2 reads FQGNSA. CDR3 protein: CASSLEGGTNEQFF. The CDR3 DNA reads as TGTGCCAGCAGCTTAGAAGGCGGGACTAATGAGCAGTTCTTC. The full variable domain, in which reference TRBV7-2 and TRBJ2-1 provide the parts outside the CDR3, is GAGVSQSPSNKVTEKGKDVELRCDPISGHTALYWYRQSLGQGLEFLIYFQGNSAPDKSGLPSDRFSAERTGGSVSTLTIQRTQQEDSAVYLCASSLEGGTNEQFFGPGTRLTVL.

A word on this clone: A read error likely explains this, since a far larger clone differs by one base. DNA for the CDR3: TGTGCCAGCAGCTTAGGGACAGGGAACTATGGCTACACCTTC. Protein: CASSLGTGNYGYTF. This chain connects TRBV11-2 to TRBJ1-2, with 8 bases identical to TRBD1. Trimming at V came to 1 base and at J to 2 bases, leaving 0 bases not matched to a gene. CDR3 length: 14 residues. The germline CDR1 and CDR2 sequences are SGHAT and FQNNGV.

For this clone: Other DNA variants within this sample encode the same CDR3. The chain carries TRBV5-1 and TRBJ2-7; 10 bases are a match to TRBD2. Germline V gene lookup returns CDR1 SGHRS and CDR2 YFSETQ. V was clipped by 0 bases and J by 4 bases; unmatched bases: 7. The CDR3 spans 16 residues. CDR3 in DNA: TGCGCCAGCAGCTTGGGGGCTAGCGGGAGTAGTTACGAGCAGTACTTC. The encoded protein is CASSLGASGSSYEQYF. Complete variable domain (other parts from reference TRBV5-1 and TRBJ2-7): KAGVTQTPRYLIKTRGQQVTLSCSPISGHRSVSWYQQTPGQGLQFLFEYFSETQRNKGNFPGRFSGRQFSNSRSEMNVSTLELGDSALYLCASSLGASGSSYEQYFGPGTRLTVT.

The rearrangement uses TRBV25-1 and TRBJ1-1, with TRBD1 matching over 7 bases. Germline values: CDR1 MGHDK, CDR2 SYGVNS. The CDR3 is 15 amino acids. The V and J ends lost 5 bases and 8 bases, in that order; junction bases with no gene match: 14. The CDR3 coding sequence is TGTGCCAGCAGTACCAACAGGGAGGGGGCTCTGGAAGCTTTCTTT. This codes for CASSTNREGALEAFF. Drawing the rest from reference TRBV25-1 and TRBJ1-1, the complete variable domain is EADIYQTPRYLVIGTGKKITLECSQTMGHDKMYWYQQDPGMELHLIHYSYGVNSTEKGDLSSESTVSRIRTEHFPLTLESARPSHTSQYLCASSTNREGALEAFFGQGTRLTVV.

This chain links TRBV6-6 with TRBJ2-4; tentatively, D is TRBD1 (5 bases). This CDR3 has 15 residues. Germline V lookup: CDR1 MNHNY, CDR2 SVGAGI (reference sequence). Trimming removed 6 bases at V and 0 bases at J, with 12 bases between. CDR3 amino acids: CASRDSTIAKNIQYF. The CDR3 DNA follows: TGTGCCAGCAGAGACAGCACGATAGCCAAAAACATTCAGTACTTC.

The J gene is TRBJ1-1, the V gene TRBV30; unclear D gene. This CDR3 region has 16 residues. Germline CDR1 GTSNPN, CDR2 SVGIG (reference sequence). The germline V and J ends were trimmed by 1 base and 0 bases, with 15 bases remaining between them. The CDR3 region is CAWSGGFSVMNTEAFF. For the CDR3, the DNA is TGTGCCTGGAGTGGGGGTTTCTCAGTCATGAACACTGAAGCTTTCTTT. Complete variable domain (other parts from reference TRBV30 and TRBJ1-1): SQTIHQWPATLVQPVGSPLSLECTVEGTSNPNLYWYRQAAGRGLQLLFYSVGIGQISSEVPQNLSASRPQDRQFILSSKKLLLSDSGFYLCAWSGGFSVMNTEAFFGQGTRLTVV.

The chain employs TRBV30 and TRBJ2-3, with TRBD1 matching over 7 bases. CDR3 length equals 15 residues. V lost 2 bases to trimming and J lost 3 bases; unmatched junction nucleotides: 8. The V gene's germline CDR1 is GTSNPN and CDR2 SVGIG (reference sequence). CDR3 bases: TGTGCCTGGAGTCACACAGGGGAGTCGACAGATACGCAGTATTTT. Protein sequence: CAWSHTGESTDTQYF.

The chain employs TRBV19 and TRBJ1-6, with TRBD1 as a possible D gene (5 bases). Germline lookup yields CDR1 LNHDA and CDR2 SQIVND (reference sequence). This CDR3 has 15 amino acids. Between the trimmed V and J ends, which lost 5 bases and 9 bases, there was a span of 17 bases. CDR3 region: CASSFREFGISPLHF. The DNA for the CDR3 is TGTGCCAGTAGTTTCAGGGAGTTCGGCATTTCACCCCTCCACTTT.

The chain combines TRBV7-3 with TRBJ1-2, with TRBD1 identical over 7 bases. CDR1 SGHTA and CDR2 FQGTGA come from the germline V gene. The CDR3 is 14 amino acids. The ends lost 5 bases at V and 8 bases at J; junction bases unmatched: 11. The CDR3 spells CASSPSDRAGGYTF. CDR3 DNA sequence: TGTGCCAGCAGCCCTTCTGACAGGGCCGGAGGCTACACCTTC. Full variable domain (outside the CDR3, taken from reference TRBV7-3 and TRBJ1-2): GAGVSQTPSNKVTEKGKYVELRCDPISGHTALYWYRQSLGQGPEFLIYFQGTGAADDSGLPNDRFFAVRPEGSVSTLKIQRTERGDSAVYLCASSPSDRAGGYTFGSGTRLTVV.